This entry lists 15 T cell receptor beta chains sequenced from one sample in a study of blood T cell repertoires in COVID-19. This table comes from immunoSEQ multiplex PCR, and its TCRdb copy is limited to in-frame clones, with some not included. The table shows about 54,000 clones, with 90% occurring only once. The sequenced material came from peripheral blood. The receptors were gathered from a woman in her 40s with active COVID-19.

This chain joins TRBV4-1 and TRBJ1-5; D is undetermined. With 4 bases removed from V and 1 base from J, the gap between germline ends came to 32 bases. This CDR3 spans 22 amino acids. Germline CDR1 MGHRA, CDR2 YSYEKL. CDR3 amino acids: CASSPHMVKGYGDPGSNQPQHF. Written as DNA, the CDR3 is TGCGCCAGCAGCCCCCATATGGTTAAGGGATACGGAGATCCGGGAAGCAATCAGCCCCAGCATTTT.

The rearrangement joins TRBV27 to TRBJ2-7; the D gene is possibly TRBD1 (6 bases). CDR1 MNHEY and CDR2 SMNVEV come from the germline V gene (reference sequence). Trimming cost V 2 bases and J 6 bases, with 14 bases left between them. The CDR3 is 14 amino acids. DNA of the CDR3: TGTGCCAGCAGTTTAGGGCAGGGGATCGGCGAGCAGTACTTC. Residues: CASSLGQGIGEQYF.

The chain joins TRBV2 to TRBJ2-5; 13 bases map to TRBD2. V shed 5 bases and J 5 bases; nucleotides not matched to a gene: 5. This CDR3 is built from 15 residues. The germline V gene has CDR1 SNHLY and CDR2 FYNNEI. Here the CDR3 DNA reads TGTGCCAGCAGTCAACTAGCGGGGGGGCGGGAGACCCAGTACTTC. It specifies CASSQLAGGRETQYF.

The J gene is TRBJ2-2, the V gene TRBV19, with 10 bases that match TRBD1. In germline, CDR1 is LNHDA, CDR2 SQIVND (reference sequence). The V segment lost 8 bases and the J segment 4 bases; nucleotides outside the gene matches: 4. The CDR3 is 14 residues long. The CDR3 DNA sequence: TGTGCCAGTTCTTGGACAGGGGGCACCGGGGAGCTGTTTTTT. This codes for CASSWTGGTGELFF.

This clone was detected once. The chain has TRBV12-3 or TRBV12-4 and TRBJ1-5; a weak D match, TRBD1 (5 bases). Trimming took off 3 bases at V and 8 bases at J, with 8 bases between the two ends. The CDR3 has 12 amino acids. The CDR3 is CASSFSGEPQHF. The CDR3 bases are TGTGCCAGCAGTTTCTCGGGGGAGCCCCAGCATTTT.

The J gene is TRBJ2-3, the V gene TRBV4-1; possible D gene TRBD2, 6 bases. V gave up 0 bases and J gave up 6 bases, with 10 bases separating them. The germline CDR1 and CDR2 sequences are MGHRA and YSYEKL. This CDR3 has 14 residues. CDR3: CASSQDGRGDTQYF. In DNA form, the CDR3 reads TGCGCCAGCAGCCAAGATGGCCGGGGGGATACGCAGTATTTT.

V gene TRBV5-1 combines with J gene TRBJ2-7; possible D gene TRBD2, 7 bases. The V and J ends lost 1 base and 1 base respectively, with 12 bases between them. Germline lookup yields CDR1 SGHRS and CDR2 YFSETQ. The CDR3 is 15 amino acids. DNA for the CDR3: TGCGCCAGCAGCTTGAAGGGGGGGCTATCCTACGAGCAGTACTTC. This translates into CASSLKGGLSYEQYF.

This clone was recorded only once. The rearrangement joins TRBV12-5 to TRBJ1-1; 7 nucleotides agree with TRBD1. V trimming: 5 bases; J trimming: 5 bases; junction bases outside the gene matches: 8. The V gene's germline CDR1 is LGHNT and CDR2 FRNRAP. The CDR3 is 14 amino acids. For the CDR3, the DNA is TGTGCTAGTGGTCCGACAGGGATCATTACTGAAGCTTTCTTT. It translates to CASGPTGIITEAFF.

V and J are TRBV5-1 and TRBJ1-1, with 10 bases that match TRBD1. CDR3 size: 18 residues. V was clipped by 2 bases and J by 0 bases; unmatched bases: 10. Germline-derived CDR1 and CDR2 are SGHRS and YFSETQ. Here the CDR3 DNA reads TGCGCCAGCAGCTTTTCGGCCACCGGGACAGGGGTGAACACTGAAGCTTTCTTT. Protein sequence: CASSFSATGTGVNTEAFF.

CDR3 in amino acids: CASSLGSGGADTQYF. The CDR3 DNA reads TGCGCCAGCAGCCTCGGTAGCGGGGGAGCAGATACGCAGTATTTT. V is TRBV5-1 and J is TRBJ2-3, with 9 nucleotides matching TRBD2. CDR1 is SGHRS, CDR2 YFSETQ, per germline. With V trimmed by 4 bases and J by 4 bases, 7 bases remained unmatched. The CDR3 is 15 residues long.

V usage is TRBV4-1 and J usage is TRBJ1-1; D may be TRBD1 (5 bases). Germline V lookup: CDR1 MGHRA, CDR2 YSYEKL. The CDR3 is 13 residues long. V shed 1 base and J shed 9 bases, with 12 bases lying between them. The CDR3 region has the DNA TGCGCCAGCAGCCAAGTGGGACTCACGCAAGCTTTCTTT. Amino acids: CASSQVGLTQAFF.

The rearrangement joins TRBV7-9 to TRBJ1-4, with D maybe TRBD1 (5 bases). The CDR3 is 15 residues long. The germline CDR1 and CDR2 sequences are SEHNR and FQNEAQ (reference sequence). Trimming pared 2 bases from V and 8 bases from J, leaving 15 bases between. The CDR3 sequence is CASSLSSGRYEKLFF. In nucleotides, the CDR3 is TGTGCCAGCAGCTTATCGTCAGGGAGGTACGAAAAACTGTTTTTT.

The V call is TRBV11-3, the J call TRBJ2-4, with a tentative D call TRBD1 (6 bases). The V end lost 4 bases, the J end lost 3 bases, and 25 bases lay between the germline ends. The germline CDR1 and CDR2 sequences are SGHNT and YENEEA. This CDR3 contains 19 residues. The CDR3 reads CASSSPPGTKLGGKNIQYF. The CDR3 coding sequence is TGTGCCAGCAGCTCCCCGCCGGGAACCAAATTAGGGGGCAAAAACATTCAGTACTTC.

The chain employs TRBV2 and TRBJ1-2; D gene uncertain. This CDR3 is 13 amino acids long. V was clipped by 5 bases and J by 0 bases, with 7 bases between them. Looked up from germline, CDR1 is SNHLY and CDR2 is FYNNEI. This chain's CDR3 is CASSYTPNYGYTF. In DNA, the CDR3 is TGTGCCAGCAGTTATACACCTAACTATGGCTACACCTTC.

This clone was seen just once. The rearrangement links TRBV21-1 to TRBJ1-1; TRBD1 is the table's D call, not checked against the DNA. TRBV21-1 is assigned pseudogene status. The CDR3 length is 16 residues. CDR3 protein: CASSKEEEQGSPRAFF. CDR3 coding DNA: TGTGCCAGCAGCAAAGAGGAAGAGCAGGGATCCCCCAGGGCTTTCTTT.